The 10 T cell receptor beta chains reported below all come from one sample, sequenced in a study of regulatory T cells in long-lasting Graves disease. Sequencing libraries for TCR beta were prepared with iRepertoire HTBI primers and Arm-PCR of CDR3 regions. TCRdb re-called the multiplex PCR reads with MiXCR, one entry per CDR3 protein. Altogether a few hundred thousand distinct CDR3 sequences are present, 13% to 15% being singletons, with the ten largest covering under 20%. The time point here: newly diagnosed GD, antithyroid drugs for less than 3 months. PBMCs provided the RNA from which the TCR library was made. Another study also made use of these data, one on T cells in Graves' hyperthyroidism and ophthalmopathy.

Here the sequenced sample was peripheral blood mononuclear cells (PBMCs), taken at new diagnosis, from a patient treated with antithyroid drugs. The receptors originated from a woman in her forties or fifties with Graves disease.

The chain couples TRBV12-5 to TRBJ2-3, with TRBD2 matching over 8 bases. CDR3 size: 15 residues. V dropped 7 bases and J dropped 6; count of bases not matched to a gene: 12. Germline CDR1 reads LGHNT; CDR2 reads FRNRAP. The CDR3 bases are TGTGCTAGTGCCCCAGGACTAGCATTTTCGGATACGCAGTATTTT. The encoded protein is CASAPGLAFSDTQYF.

Regarding this clonotype: The junction departs from the called germline gene at one end, perhaps through a read error. V gene TRBV7-9 combines with J gene TRBJ2-7; D unclear. The CDR3 spans 13 residues. Germline lookup yields CDR1 SEHNR and CDR2 FQNEAQ (reference sequence). CDR3 DNA: TGTGTCAGCAGCCCCGCCCGGTCCGGAGAGCAGTACTTC. This sequence encodes CVSSPARSGEQYF.

The J gene is TRBJ2-3, the V gene TRBV5-1, with a possible D match to TRBD1 (6 bases). The length of the CDR3 is 15 residues. V was shortened by 4 bases and J by 1 base, with 13 bases between the two germline ends. Per the germline V gene, CDR1 is SGHRS and CDR2 is YFSETQ. The CDR3 DNA follows: TGCGCCAGCAGCATACTCTCAGGGGGCACAGATACGCAGTATTTT. It translates to CASSILSGGTDTQYF.

This clonotype came up many times. The CDR3 nucleotides read TGTGCCAGCAGCTTGAGTTTGGATGAGCAGTTCTTC. It yields the protein CASSLSLDEQFF. The rearrangement joins TRBV7-6 to TRBJ2-1; D call uncertain. The V and J ends lost 3 bases and 8 bases respectively, with 8 bases between them. CDR1 and CDR2 from the germline V gene are SGHVS and FNYEAQ. This CDR3 has 12 residues.

In this sample, this clonotype turned up many times. The rearrangement uses TRBV6-1 and TRBJ2-7; the D is unclear. Germline V gene sequence: CDR1 MNHNS, CDR2 SASEGT. V lost 2 bases and J 2 bases, leaving 13 bases between the germline ends. The CDR3 is 15 residues long. CDR3 DNA: TGTGCCAGCAGTGAACGGCCTACCTCAGCCTACGAGCAGTACTTC. Its translation: CASSERPTSAYEQYF.

This clonotype was observed at least ten times. The chain joins TRBV10-3 to TRBJ2-5; 7 positions agree with TRBD1. This CDR3 is 13 amino acids long. V shed 7 bases, J shed 5 bases, and the junction held 7 bases outside the gene matches. Germline lookup yields CDR1 ENHRY and CDR2 SYGVKD. The CDR3 loop is CAITEGAEETQYF. CDR3 nucleotides: TGTGCCATCACCGAGGGGGCCGAGGAGACCCAGTACTTC.

This clonotype was found many times. J is TRBJ2-7 and V is TRBV2, with 8 bases aligning to TRBD1. With V trimmed by 6 bases and J by 9 bases, 7 bases remained unmatched. The CDR3 length is 12 residues. Germline loops: CDR1 SNHLY, CDR2 FYNNEI. The CDR3 DNA follows: TGTGCCAGCAGAATCACAGGGGGTCCGCAGTACTTC. Amino acid sequence: CASRITGGPQYF.

The sample holds many counts of this clonotype. V is TRBV19 and J is TRBJ2-3, with 11 bases lining up with TRBD2. V lost 7 bases to trimming and J lost 1 base; unmatched junction nucleotides: 22. Germline loops: CDR1 LNHDA, CDR2 SQIVND (reference sequence). This CDR3 is 21 amino acids long. The CDR3 sequence: CASTNLAPGLADQWGTDTQYF. The CDR3 bases are TGTGCCAGTACCAACCTGGCCCCGGGACTAGCGGATCAATGGGGCACAGATACGCAGTATTTT.

This clonotype occurred many times. This rearrangement joins TRBV28 to TRBJ2-5; D might be TRBD2 (5 bases). The V and J ends lost 4 bases and 7 bases respectively, with 13 bases between them. Germline V gene lookup returns CDR1 MDHEN and CDR2 SYDVKM. The CDR3 loop spans 13 amino acids. The CDR3 DNA is TGTGCCAGCAGTTCGGGAAGAGCTGGGACCCAGTACTTC. Translating gives CASSSGRAGTQYF.

A few counts support this clonotype. The chain employs TRBV30 and TRBJ2-1; D perhaps matches TRBD2 (5 bases). The germline CDR1 and CDR2 sequences are GTSNPN and SVGIG (reference sequence). The CDR3 is 17 residues long. Trimming took off 2 bases at V and 0 bases at J, with 17 bases between the two ends. This CDR3 reads CAWSMVLALSSYNEQFF. The CDR3 nucleotides are TGTGCCTGGAGTATGGTTCTAGCACTCAGCTCCTACAATGAGCAGTTCTTC.